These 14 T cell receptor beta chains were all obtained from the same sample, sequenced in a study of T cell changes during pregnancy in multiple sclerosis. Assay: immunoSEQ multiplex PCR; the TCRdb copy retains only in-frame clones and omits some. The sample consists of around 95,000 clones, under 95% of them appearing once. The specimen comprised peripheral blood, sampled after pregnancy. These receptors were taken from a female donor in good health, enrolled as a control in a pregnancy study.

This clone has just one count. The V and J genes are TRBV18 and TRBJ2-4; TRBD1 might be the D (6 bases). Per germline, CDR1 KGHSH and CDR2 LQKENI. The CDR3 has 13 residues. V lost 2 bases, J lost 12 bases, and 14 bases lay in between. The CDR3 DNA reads TGTGCCAGCTCACCAGGGCGGACAGCGAATCAGTACTTC. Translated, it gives CASSPGRTANQYF.

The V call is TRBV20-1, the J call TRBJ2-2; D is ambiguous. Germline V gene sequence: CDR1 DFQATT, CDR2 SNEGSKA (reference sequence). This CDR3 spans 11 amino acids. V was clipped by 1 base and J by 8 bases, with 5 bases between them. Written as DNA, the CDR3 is TGCAGTGCTAGAGTTAGAGGGGAGCTGTTTTTT. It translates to CSARVRGELFF.

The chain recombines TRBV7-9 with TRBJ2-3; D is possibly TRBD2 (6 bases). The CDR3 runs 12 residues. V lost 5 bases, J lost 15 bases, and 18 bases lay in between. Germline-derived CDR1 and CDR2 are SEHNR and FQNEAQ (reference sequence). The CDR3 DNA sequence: TGTGCCAGCAGCCGGGGGAGGACACGCTTCTATTTT. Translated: CASSRGRTRFYF. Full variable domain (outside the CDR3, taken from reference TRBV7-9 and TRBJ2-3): DTGVSQNPRHKITKRGQNVTFRCDPISEHNRLYWYRQTLGQGPEFLTYFQNEAQLEKSRLLSDRFSAERPKGSFSTLEIQRTEQGDSAMYLCASSRGRTRFYFGPGTRLTVL.

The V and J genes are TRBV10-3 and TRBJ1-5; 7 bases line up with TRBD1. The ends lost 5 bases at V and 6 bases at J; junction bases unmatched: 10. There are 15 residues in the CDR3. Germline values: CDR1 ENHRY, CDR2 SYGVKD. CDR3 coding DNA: TGTGCCATCAGTACTAACAGGGGCGCCGGTCAGCCCCAGCATTTT. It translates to CAISTNRGAGQPQHF.

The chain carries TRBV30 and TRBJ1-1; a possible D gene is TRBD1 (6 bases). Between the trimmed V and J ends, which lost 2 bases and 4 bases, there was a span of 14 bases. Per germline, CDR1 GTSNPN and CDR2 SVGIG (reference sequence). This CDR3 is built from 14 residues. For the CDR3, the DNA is TGTGCCTGGAGTATAACAGGGAGGGCCACTGAAGCTTTCTTT. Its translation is CAWSITGRATEAFF.

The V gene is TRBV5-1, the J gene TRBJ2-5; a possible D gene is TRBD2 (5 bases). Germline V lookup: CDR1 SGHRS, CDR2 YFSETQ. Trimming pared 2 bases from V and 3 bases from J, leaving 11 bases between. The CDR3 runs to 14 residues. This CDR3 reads CASSFQDSKETQYF. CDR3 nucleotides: TGCGCCAGCAGCTTTCAGGACTCAAAAGAGACCCAGTACTTC.

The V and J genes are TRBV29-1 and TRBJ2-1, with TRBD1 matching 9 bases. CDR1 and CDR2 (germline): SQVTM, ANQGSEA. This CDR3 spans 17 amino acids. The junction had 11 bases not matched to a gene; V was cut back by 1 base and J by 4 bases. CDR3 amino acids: CSVEGVKQGATYNEQFF. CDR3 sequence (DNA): TGCAGCGTTGAAGGGGTAAAACAGGGGGCGACATACAATGAGCAGTTCTTC.

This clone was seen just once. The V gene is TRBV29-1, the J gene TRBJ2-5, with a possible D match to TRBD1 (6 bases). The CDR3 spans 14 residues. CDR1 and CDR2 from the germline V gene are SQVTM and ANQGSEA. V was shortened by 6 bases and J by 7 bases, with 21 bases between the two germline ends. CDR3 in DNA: TGCAGCGTCTCAGAGGGCAGGGGAAGTGGGACCCAGTACTTC. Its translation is CSVSEGRGSGTQYF.

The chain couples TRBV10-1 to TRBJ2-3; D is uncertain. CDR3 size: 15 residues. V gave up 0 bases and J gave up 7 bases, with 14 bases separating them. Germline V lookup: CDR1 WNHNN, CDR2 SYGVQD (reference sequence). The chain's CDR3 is CASSESGALSNTQYF. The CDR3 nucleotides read TGCGCCAGCAGTGAGTCCGGAGCCCTATCGAATACGCAGTATTTT.

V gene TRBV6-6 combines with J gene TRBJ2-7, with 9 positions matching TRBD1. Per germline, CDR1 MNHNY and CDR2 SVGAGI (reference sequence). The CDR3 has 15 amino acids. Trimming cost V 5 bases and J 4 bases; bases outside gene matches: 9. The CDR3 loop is CASSPGQGERYEQYF. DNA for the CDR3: TGTGCCAGCAGTCCGGGACAGGGTGAAAGGTACGAGCAGTACTTC.

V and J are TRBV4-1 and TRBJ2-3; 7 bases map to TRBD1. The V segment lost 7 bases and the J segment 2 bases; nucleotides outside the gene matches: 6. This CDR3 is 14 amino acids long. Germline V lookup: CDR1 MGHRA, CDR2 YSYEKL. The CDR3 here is CASTQGVFTDTQYF. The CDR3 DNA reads TGCGCCAGCACTCAGGGGGTCTTCACAGATACGCAGTATTTT.

CDR3 in amino acids: CAWATGGYEQYF. The CDR3 nucleotides are TGTGCCTGGGCGACAGGGGGCTACGAGCAGTACTTC. This chain uses TRBV30 with TRBJ2-7; 9 nucleotides align to TRBD1. The CDR3 is 12 amino acids. The germline V gene has CDR1 GTSNPN and CDR2 SVGIG (reference sequence). Losses at the gene ends were 5 bases for V and 3 bases for J; bases not matched to a gene: 2. Complete variable domain (other parts from reference TRBV30 and TRBJ2-7): SQTIHQWPATLVQPVGSPLSLECTVEGTSNPNLYWYRQAAGRGLQLLFYSVGIGQISSEVPQNLSASRPQDRQFILSSKKLLLSDSGFYLCAWATGGYEQYFGPGTRLTVT.

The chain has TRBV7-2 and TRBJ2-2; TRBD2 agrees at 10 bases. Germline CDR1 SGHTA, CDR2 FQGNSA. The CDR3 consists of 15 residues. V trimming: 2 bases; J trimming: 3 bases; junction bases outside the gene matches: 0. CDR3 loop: CASSLLAGDTGELFF. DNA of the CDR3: TGTGCCAGCAGCTTACTAGCGGGGGACACCGGGGAGCTGTTTTTT. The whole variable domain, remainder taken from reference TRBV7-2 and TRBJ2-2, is GAGVSQSPSNKVTEKGKDVELRCDPISGHTALYWYRQSLGQGLEFLIYFQGNSAPDKSGLPSDRFSAERTGGSVSTLTIQRTQQEDSAVYLCASSLLAGDTGELFFGEGSRLTVL.

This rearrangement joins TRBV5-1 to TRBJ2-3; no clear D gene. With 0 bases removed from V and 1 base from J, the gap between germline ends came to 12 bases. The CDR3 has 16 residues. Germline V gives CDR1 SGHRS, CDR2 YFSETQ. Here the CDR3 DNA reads TGCGCCAGCAGCTTGGGTAGCCCGTCAGGCACAGATACGCAGTATTTT. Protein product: CASSLGSPSGTDTQYF.